This T cell receptor beta chain was recovered during a study of T cells in Graves' hyperthyroidism and ophthalmopathy. Whole-study context: Peripheral blood was taken when the disease was first diagnosed, before any treatment began.

In germline, CDR1 is MNHNS, CDR2 SASEGT. The CDR3 spans 13 residues. The germline V and J ends were trimmed by 6 bases and 5 bases, with 13 bases remaining between them. Ophthalmopathy patients had Clinical Activity Score at least 3, NOSPECS grade at least 4, duration under 3 months. The PBMCs studied were ones that came from roughly 11 ml fresh peripheral blood. Study findings and constraints: Peripheral blood also featured most of the thyroid clonotypes expanded above 0.001.

Researchers took RNA transcripts and amplified the TCR beta CDR3 regions from them. Initially, a first-round RT-PCR of the TCR CDR3 employed the HTBI primer set. One entry per CDR3 protein results from TCRdb running MiXCR on the multiplex PCR reads. The sample lists some 490,000 distinct CDR3 sequences, approximately 23% occurring once. This clonotype has a handful of counts. Its antigen is not known. V gene TRBV6-1 combines with J gene TRBJ1-2; maybe TRBD1 (6 bases). The receptor was derived from an older woman with Graves' ophthalmopathy. Material for sequencing was blood. The CDR3 bases are TGTGCCAGCAGCGGTGCGGGGGCTTATGGCTACACCTTC. Its protein product is CASSGAGAYGYTF.